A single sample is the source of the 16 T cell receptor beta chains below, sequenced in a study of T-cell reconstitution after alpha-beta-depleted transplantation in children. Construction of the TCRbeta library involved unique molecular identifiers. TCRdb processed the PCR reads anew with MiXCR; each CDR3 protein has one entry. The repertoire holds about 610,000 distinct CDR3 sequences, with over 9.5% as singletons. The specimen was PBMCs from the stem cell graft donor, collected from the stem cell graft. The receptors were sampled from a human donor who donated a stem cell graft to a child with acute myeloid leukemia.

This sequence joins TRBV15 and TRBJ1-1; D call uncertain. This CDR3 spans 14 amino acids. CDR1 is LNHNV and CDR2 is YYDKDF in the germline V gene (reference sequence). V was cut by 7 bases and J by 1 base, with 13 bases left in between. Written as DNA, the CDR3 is TGTGCCACCACCAACGGGTTGGGGAACACTGAAGCTTTCTTT. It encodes CATTNGLGNTEAFF. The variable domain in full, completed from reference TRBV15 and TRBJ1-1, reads DAMVIQNPRYQVTQFGKPVTLSCSQTLNHNVMYWYQQKSSQAPKLLFHYYDKDFNNEADTPDNFQSRRPNTSFCFLDIRSPGLGDTAMYLCATTNGLGNTEAFFGQGTRLTVV.

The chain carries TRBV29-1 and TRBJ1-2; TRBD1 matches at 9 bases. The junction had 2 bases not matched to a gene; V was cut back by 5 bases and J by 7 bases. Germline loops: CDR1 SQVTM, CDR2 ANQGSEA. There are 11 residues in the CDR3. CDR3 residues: CSVRTGVGYTF. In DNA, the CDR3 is TGCAGCGTTCGGACAGGGGTTGGCTACACCTTC.

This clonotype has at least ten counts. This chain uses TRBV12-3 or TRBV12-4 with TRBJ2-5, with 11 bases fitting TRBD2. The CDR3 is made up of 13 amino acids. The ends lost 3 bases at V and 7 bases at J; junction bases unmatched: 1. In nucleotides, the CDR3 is TGTGCCAGCAGTTTGCTAGCGGGGGGGACCCAGTACTTC. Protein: CASSLLAGGTQYF.

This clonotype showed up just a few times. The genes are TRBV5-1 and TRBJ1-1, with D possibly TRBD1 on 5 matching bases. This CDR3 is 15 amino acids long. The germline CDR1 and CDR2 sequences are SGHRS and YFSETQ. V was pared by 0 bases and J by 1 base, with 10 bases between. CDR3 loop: CASSLEGHGNTEAFF. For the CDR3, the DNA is TGCGCCAGCAGCTTGGAAGGACATGGGAACACTGAAGCTTTCTTT. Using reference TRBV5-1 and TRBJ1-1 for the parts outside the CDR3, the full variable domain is KAGVTQTPRYLIKTRGQQVTLSCSPISGHRSVSWYQQTPGQGLQFLFEYFSETQRNKGNFPGRFSGRQFSNSRSEMNVSTLELGDSALYLCASSLEGHGNTEAFFGQGTRLTVV.

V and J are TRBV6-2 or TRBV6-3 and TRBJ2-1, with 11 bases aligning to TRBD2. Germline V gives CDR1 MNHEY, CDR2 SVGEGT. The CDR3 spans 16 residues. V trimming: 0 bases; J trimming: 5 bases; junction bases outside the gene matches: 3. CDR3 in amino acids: CASSYSGLAVHNEQFF. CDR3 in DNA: TGTGCCAGCAGTTACTCGGGACTAGCGGTACACAATGAGCAGTTCTTC.

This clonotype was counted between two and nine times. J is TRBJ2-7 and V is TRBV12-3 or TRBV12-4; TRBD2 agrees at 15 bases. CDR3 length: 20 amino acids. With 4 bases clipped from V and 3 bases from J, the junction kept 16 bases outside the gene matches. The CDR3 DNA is TGTGCCAGCAGTTCAGGACTAGCGGGAGGGCCGGTGACGGGCTACTACGAGCAGTACTTC. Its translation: CASSSGLAGGPVTGYYEQYF.

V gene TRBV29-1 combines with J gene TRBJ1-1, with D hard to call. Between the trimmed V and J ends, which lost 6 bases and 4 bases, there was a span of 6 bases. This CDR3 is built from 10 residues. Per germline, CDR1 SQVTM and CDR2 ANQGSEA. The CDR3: CSVRSTEAFF. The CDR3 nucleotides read TGCAGCGTGAGGAGCACTGAAGCTTTCTTT.

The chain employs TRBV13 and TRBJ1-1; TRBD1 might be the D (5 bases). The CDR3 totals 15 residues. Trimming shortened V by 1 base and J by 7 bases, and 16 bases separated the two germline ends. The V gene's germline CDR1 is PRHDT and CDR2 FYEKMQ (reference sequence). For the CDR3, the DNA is TGTGCCAGCAGCTTAGATCGGGGGGAGGGAGGTGAAGCTTTCTTT. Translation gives CASSLDRGEGGEAFF.

The CDR3 bases are TGTGCCAGCAGTTTCGTGACCCAGCCCCAGCATTTT. This sequence encodes CASSFVTQPQHF. The rearrangement uses TRBV28 and TRBJ1-5; no clear D. Trimming shortened V by 3 bases and J by 7 bases, and 7 bases separated the two germline ends. CDR3 length: 12 residues. CDR1 and CDR2 (germline): MDHEN, SYDVKM.

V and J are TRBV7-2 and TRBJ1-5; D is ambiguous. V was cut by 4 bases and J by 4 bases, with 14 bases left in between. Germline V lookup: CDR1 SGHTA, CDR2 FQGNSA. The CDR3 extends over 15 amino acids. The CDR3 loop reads CASSYTNIENQPQHF. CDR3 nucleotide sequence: TGTGCCAGCAGCTATACCAATATTGAAAATCAGCCCCAGCATTTT.

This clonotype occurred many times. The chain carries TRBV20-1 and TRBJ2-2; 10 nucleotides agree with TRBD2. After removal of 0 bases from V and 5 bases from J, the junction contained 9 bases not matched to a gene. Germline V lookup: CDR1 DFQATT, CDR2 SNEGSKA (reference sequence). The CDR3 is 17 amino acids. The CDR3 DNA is TGCAGTGCTAGAGATCATGCTAGCGGGAGTATAACCGGGGAGCTGTTTTTT. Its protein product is CSARDHASGSITGELFF.

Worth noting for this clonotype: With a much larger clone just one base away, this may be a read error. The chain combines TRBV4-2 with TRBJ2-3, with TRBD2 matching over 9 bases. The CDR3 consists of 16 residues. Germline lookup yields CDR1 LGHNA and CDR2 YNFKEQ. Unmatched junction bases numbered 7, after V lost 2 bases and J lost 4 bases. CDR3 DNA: TGTGCCAGCAGCCAACAACCAGCGGGAGGCCCAGATACGCAGTATTTT. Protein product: CASSQQPAGGPDTQYF.

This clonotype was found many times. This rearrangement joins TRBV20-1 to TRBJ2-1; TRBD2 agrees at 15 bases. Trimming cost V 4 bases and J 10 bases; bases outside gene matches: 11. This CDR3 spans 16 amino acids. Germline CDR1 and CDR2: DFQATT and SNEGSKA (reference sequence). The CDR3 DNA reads TGCAGTGCTATTAAACCCGGGACTAGCGGGGGGTCCGAGCAGTTCTTC. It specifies CSAIKPGTSGGSEQFF.

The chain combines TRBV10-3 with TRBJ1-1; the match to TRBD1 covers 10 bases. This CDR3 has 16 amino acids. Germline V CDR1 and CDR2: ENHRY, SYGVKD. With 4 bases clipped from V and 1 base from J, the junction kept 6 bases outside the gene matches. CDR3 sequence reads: CAISASWTGGNTEAFF. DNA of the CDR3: TGTGCCATCAGTGCCTCTTGGACAGGGGGGAACACTGAAGCTTTCTTT.

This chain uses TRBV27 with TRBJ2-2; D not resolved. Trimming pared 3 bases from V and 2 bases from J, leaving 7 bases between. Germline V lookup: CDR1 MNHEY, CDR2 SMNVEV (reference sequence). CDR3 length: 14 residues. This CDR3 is CASSFGFNTGELFF. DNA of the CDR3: TGTGCCAGCAGTTTTGGATTCAACACCGGGGAGCTGTTTTTT.

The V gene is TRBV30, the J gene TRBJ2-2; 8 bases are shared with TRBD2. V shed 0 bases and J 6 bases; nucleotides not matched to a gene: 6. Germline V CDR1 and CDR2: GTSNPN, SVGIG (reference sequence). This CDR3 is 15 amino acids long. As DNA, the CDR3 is TGTGCCTGGAGTGTACTGGCGGGGGGATCCGGGGAGCTGTTTTTT. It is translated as CAWSVLAGGSGELFF.